The 29 T cell receptor beta chains below were found in one sample sequenced in a study of cytotoxic CD8 clonotypes in ibrutinib-treated CLL. Clones were sequenced by immunoSEQ multiplex PCR, and TCRdb holds only the in-frame ones, with some missing. The repertoire has 45,000 or so clones, more than 60% of them found once; the top ten carry about 14%. The source was PBMCs, collected after 12 months of ibrutinib treatment. These receptors were obtained from a human donor with chronic lymphocytic leukemia.

V is TRBV5-1 and J is TRBJ1-4; D is unclear. CDR3 length: 15 residues. V gave up 0 bases and J gave up 8 bases, with 14 bases separating them. Germline V gene sequence: CDR1 SGHRS, CDR2 YFSETQ. The CDR3 sequence: CASSLEDPALEKLFF. CDR3 DNA sequence: TGCGCCAGCAGCTTGGAAGACCCGGCACTAGAAAAACTGTTTTTT.

This clone has more than one count but fewer than ten. The gene calls are TRBV6-5 and TRBJ2-1; TRBD2 matches 7 bases. Germline loops: CDR1 MNHEY, CDR2 SVGAGI. The length of the CDR3 is 15 residues. V lost 6 bases, J lost 6 bases, and 11 bases stayed unmatched. CDR3 residues: CASSLGLEGGNEQFF. The CDR3 coding sequence is TGTGCCAGCAGCCTCGGACTAGAGGGTGGCAATGAGCAGTTCTTC.

V gene TRBV11-3 combines with J gene TRBJ2-1; 8 bases fit TRBD2. The CDR3 totals 17 residues. V lost 3 bases, J lost 7 bases, and 14 bases stayed unmatched. Germline V gene data show CDR1 as SGHNT and CDR2 as YENEEA. In nucleotides, the CDR3 is TGTGCCAGCAGCTTGGGATCGGGAGGGCCCAAGGAAAATGAGCAGTTCTTC. Its protein is CASSLGSGGPKENEQFF.

This clone was observed a few times. The rearrangement joins TRBV7-2 to TRBJ2-4; tentative D call: TRBD1 (5 bases). The CDR3 runs 13 residues. The V end was cut by 5 bases, the J end by 7 bases, with 12 bases between. In germline, CDR1 is SGHTA, CDR2 FQGNSA. CDR3 bases: TGTGCCAGCAGCCCACTCCAGGGTAACATTCAGTACTTC. Amino acids: CASSPLQGNIQYF. Drawing the rest from reference TRBV7-2 and TRBJ2-4, the complete variable domain is GAGVSQSPSNKVTEKGKDVELRCDPISGHTALYWYRQSLGQGLEFLIYFQGNSAPDKSGLPSDRFSAERTGGSVSTLTIQRTQQEDSAVYLCASSPLQGNIQYFGAGTRLSVL.

The V gene is TRBV27, the J gene TRBJ2-5; no definite D call. The end of the DNA fits TRBJ2-7 better, so the J call may be wrong. Germline V gene data show CDR1 as MNHEY and CDR2 as SMNVEV (reference sequence). This CDR3 region has 14 residues. CDR3 nucleotide sequence: TGTGCCAGCAGTTCCCCCGGGCTAACCTACGAGCAGTACTTC. It codes for CASSSPGLTYEQYF.

This CDR3 is CASSELYTGELFF. CDR3 DNA sequence: TGTGCCAGCAGTGAACTGTACACCGGGGAGCTGTTTTTT. The chain combines TRBV6-1 with TRBJ2-2, with D unclear. From germline, CDR1 is MNHNS and CDR2 SASEGT. V was shortened by 2 bases and J by 3 bases, with 4 bases between the two germline ends. The CDR3 totals 13 residues.

The chain couples TRBV7-9 to TRBJ2-7; D unresolved. The CDR3 extends over 14 amino acids. The V end lost 0 bases, the J end lost 6 bases, and 12 bases lay between the germline ends. Germline-derived CDR1 and CDR2 are SEHNR and FQNEAQ (reference sequence). CDR3 coding DNA: TGTGCCAGCAGCTTAGCGTTATTTAACGGCGAGCAGTACTTC. Translating gives CASSLALFNGEQYF.

To note about this clone: Other DNA sequences from this sample encode an identical CDR3 as well. The chain employs TRBV6-1 and TRBJ1-2; 9 bases are shared with TRBD1. This CDR3 has 16 residues. Losses at the gene ends were 3 bases for V and 2 bases for J; bases not matched to a gene: 7. The germline gives CDR1 MNHNS, CDR2 SASEGT. Here the CDR3 reads CASSDRRGQGNYGYTF. For the CDR3, the DNA is TGTGCCAGCAGTGATAGGCGGGGACAGGGAAACTATGGCTACACCTTC.

V usage is TRBV4-2 and J usage is TRBJ2-7; TRBD1 or TRBD2 may be the D gene (5 bases each). Trimming took off 0 bases at V and 5 bases at J, with 8 bases between the two ends. CDR1 LGHNA and CDR2 YNFKEQ come from the germline V gene. There are 13 residues in the CDR3. CDR3 DNA sequence: TGTGCCAGCAGCCAAGATGAGGGGAACGAGCAGTACTTC. Its protein is CASSQDEGNEQYF.

The V and J genes are TRBV6-1 and TRBJ2-6, with unresolved D. CDR3 length: 17 amino acids. The V end was cut by 3 bases, the J end by 0 bases, with 12 bases between. The germline CDR1 and CDR2 sequences are MNHNS and SASEGT. The CDR3 bases are TGTGCCAGCAGTGACCGAGTCACACTCTCTGGGGCCAACGTCCTGACTTTC. Its translation is CASSDRVTLSGANVLTF.

The chain carries TRBV19 and TRBJ2-7, with 7 positions matching TRBD2. From germline, CDR1 is LNHDA and CDR2 SQIVND (reference sequence). The trim removed 3 bases at V and 5 bases at J, leaving 4 bases unmatched. CDR3 length: 13 amino acids. The chain's CDR3 is CASSIWRENEQYF. The CDR3 DNA is TGTGCCAGTAGTATTTGGCGGGAGAACGAGCAGTACTTC.

This chain joins TRBV19 and TRBJ2-4; 9 nucleotides match TRBD1. The germline V gene has CDR1 LNHDA and CDR2 SQIVND (reference sequence). V gave up 2 bases and J gave up 7 bases; unmatched junction bases: 6. There are 15 residues in the CDR3. In DNA form, the CDR3 reads TGTGCCAGTAGTATACCCTGGACAGGGGAGAACATTCAGTACTTC. It specifies CASSIPWTGENIQYF.

This chain uses TRBV19 with TRBJ1-1; 8 bases align to TRBD1. Germline V gene data show CDR1 as LNHDA and CDR2 as SQIVND (reference sequence). The CDR3 is 15 residues long. After removal of 6 bases from V and 0 bases from J, the junction contained 6 bases not matched to a gene. The CDR3 reads CASRARTGMNTEAFF. CDR3 sequence (DNA): TGTGCCAGTAGAGCCCGGACAGGGATGAACACTGAAGCTTTCTTT.

J is TRBJ2-7 and V is TRBV10-3; 13 positions match TRBD2. The CDR3 has 22 residues. J gave up 0 bases and V 6 bases, and 23 bases lay outside the gene matches. Germline CDR1 reads ENHRY; CDR2 reads SYGVKD. Here the CDR3 reads CAIRRRGTGQLAGGVSSYEQYF. CDR3 DNA sequence: TGTGCCATCAGGCGCCGAGGGACAGGGCAACTAGCGGGAGGGGTAAGCTCCTACGAGCAGTACTTC.

The sample holds one count of this clone. V and J are TRBV19 and TRBJ2-3; 7 bases match TRBD1. The ends lost 4 bases at V and 0 bases at J; junction bases unmatched: 10. CDR1 is LNHDA, CDR2 SQIVND, per germline (reference sequence). The CDR3 is 17 residues long. The CDR3 loop reads CASSKPGQAASTDTQYF. The CDR3 coding sequence is TGTGCCAGTAGTAAACCAGGACAGGCCGCTAGCACAGATACGCAGTATTTT.

The chain combines TRBV9 with TRBJ2-2; D possibly corresponds to TRBD2 (6 bases). Germline loops: CDR1 SGDLS, CDR2 YYNGEE. This CDR3 is built from 16 residues. V was shortened by 0 bases and J by 6 bases, with 15 bases between the two germline ends. The chain's CDR3 is CASSVGPPERAGELFF. The CDR3 DNA reads TGTGCCAGCAGCGTAGGGCCTCCCGAGCGGGCCGGGGAGCTGTTTTTT.

This chain joins TRBV15 and TRBJ2-3, with 12 bases fitting TRBD1. The germline V gene encodes CDR1 LNHNV and CDR2 YYDKDF (reference sequence). V shed 5 bases and J 6 bases; nucleotides not matched to a gene: 6. The CDR3 length is 15 residues. This CDR3 reads CATSRDRGLVDTQYF. The CDR3 DNA reads TGTGCCACCAGCCGGGACAGGGGGCTGGTGGATACGCAGTATTTT. The complete variable domain, with remaining parts taken from reference TRBV15 and TRBJ2-3, reads DAMVIQNPRYQVTQFGKPVTLSCSQTLNHNVMYWYQQKSSQAPKLLFHYYDKDFNNEADTPDNFQSRRPNTSFCFLDIRSPGLGDTAMYLCATSRDRGLVDTQYFGPGTRLTVL.

The chain is built from TRBV28 and TRBJ1-4; D gene ambiguous. CDR1 and CDR2 from the germline V gene are MDHEN and SYDVKM. V lost 2 bases and J lost 7, with 14 bases in between. The CDR3 spans 15 residues. The CDR3 DNA follows: TGTGCCAGCAGTTTACCCCGGATATATAGTGAAAAACTGTTTTTT. Translating it yields CASSLPRIYSEKLFF.

V is TRBV29-1 and J is TRBJ2-5; no reliable D call. TRBJ2-7 explains the end of the DNA better; the J call may be wrong. The CDR3 loop spans 11 amino acids. Germline CDR1 SQVTM, CDR2 ANQGSEA. This CDR3 reads CSADIAYEQYF. CDR3 bases: TGCAGTGCTGACATTGCCTACGAGCAGTACTTC.

Written as DNA, the CDR3 is TGTGCCAGCAGCCCTGTTGAGGTTGGCACTGAAGCTTTCTTT. This encodes CASSPVEVGTEAFF. The chain couples TRBV5-4 to TRBJ1-1; D remains ambiguous. This CDR3 is built from 14 residues. Germline CDR1 SGHNT, CDR2 YYREEE (reference sequence). V was shortened by 4 bases and J by 4 bases, with 14 bases between the two germline ends.

The chain joins TRBV9 to TRBJ2-3, with 7 positions matching TRBD1. The CDR3 length is 17 residues. CDR1 SGDLS and CDR2 YYNGEE come from the germline V gene. Trimming at V came to 0 bases and at J to 0 bases, leaving 7 bases not matched to a gene. For the CDR3, the DNA is TGTGCCAGCAGCGTAGGGGCAGGGGGTCAAAGCACAGATACGCAGTATTTT. Translating it yields CASSVGAGGQSTDTQYF.

The rearrangement uses TRBV19 and TRBJ2-7; the D gene could be TRBD1 or TRBD2 (5 bases each). Between the trimmed V and J ends, which lost 4 bases and 0 bases, there was a span of 10 bases. The CDR3 spans 14 residues. Per germline, CDR1 LNHDA and CDR2 SQIVND (reference sequence). Here the CDR3 DNA reads TGTGCCAGTAGTAACCGGGACGGCTCCTACGAGCAGTACTTC. This codes for CASSNRDGSYEQYF.

The gene calls are TRBV11-2 and TRBJ2-1; a possible D gene is TRBD1 (5 bases). This CDR3 region has 13 residues. CDR1 is SGHAT, CDR2 FQNNGV, per germline. Trimming removed 5 bases from V and 13 bases from J, with 18 bases in between. The DNA of the CDR3 is TGTGCCAGCAGCCGAAATAACGTGCAGGGACAGTTCTTC. Protein: CASSRNNVQGQFF.

V gene TRBV30 combines with J gene TRBJ1-2; a possible D gene is TRBD1 (5 bases). Germline V gene data show CDR1 as GTSNPN and CDR2 as SVGIG (reference sequence). The CDR3 spans 13 residues. Trimming cost V 0 bases and J 8 bases, with 13 bases left between them. DNA of the CDR3: TGTGCCTGGAGTGTGTCCAGGGTGGAAGGCTACACCTTC. Translated: CAWSVSRVEGYTF.

The J gene is TRBJ1-1, the V gene TRBV11-2; D remains ambiguous. This CDR3 has 13 residues. Trimming stripped 1 base from V and 5 bases from J, with 8 bases between. Per the germline V gene, CDR1 is SGHAT and CDR2 is FQNNGV. CDR3 protein: CASSLVAGTEAFF. Written as DNA, the CDR3 is TGTGCCAGCAGCTTAGTTGCAGGAACTGAAGCTTTCTTT.

J is TRBJ1-1 and V is TRBV7-8, with D hard to call. The CDR3 sequence is 11 residues long. CDR1 and CDR2 from the germline V gene are SGHVS and FQNEAQ. V lost 3 bases and J 4 bases, leaving 3 bases between the germline ends. This CDR3 reads CASSFGTEAFF. Written as DNA, the CDR3 is TGTGCCAGCAGCTTTGGCACTGAAGCTTTCTTT.

DNA of the CDR3: TGTGCCAGCAGCGTAGGGACAGAAGCCAAAAACATTCAGTACTTC. Its translation is CASSVGTEAKNIQYF. The V gene is TRBV9, the J gene TRBJ2-4, with a weak D call TRBD1 (6 bases). Trimming left V 0 bases short and J 0 bases short, with 7 bases between. There are 15 residues in the CDR3. Germline V lookup: CDR1 SGDLS, CDR2 YYNGEE.

The genes are TRBV27 and TRBJ2-5; the D call may be TRBD1 or TRBD2 (6 bases each). CDR3 size: 14 residues. Trimming took 5 bases from V and 5 from J, leaving 15 bases between them. Germline V lookup: CDR1 MNHEY, CDR2 SMNVEV (reference sequence). The CDR3 region has the DNA TGTGCCAGCAGTCCCGTCGGGGGCCGGGAGACCCAGTACTTC. This codes for CASSPVGGRETQYF.

This chain uses TRBV5-4 with TRBJ2-7; D gene unclear. Germline V gene sequence: CDR1 SGHNT, CDR2 YYREEE (reference sequence). The V and J ends lost 0 bases and 0 bases respectively, with 13 bases between them. The CDR3 has 16 amino acids. The CDR3 nucleotides are TGTGCCAGCAGCTTGGAGGTGGGCGGTAGCTCCTACGAGCAGTACTTC. This gives the protein CASSLEVGGSSYEQYF. Looking up the rest from reference TRBV5-4 and TRBJ2-7 gives the full variable domain: ETGVTQSPTHLIKTRGQQVTLRCSSQSGHNTVSWYQQALGQGPQFIFQYYREEENGRGNFPPRFSGLQFPNYSSELNVNALELDDSALYLCASSLEVGGSSYEQYFGPGTRLTVT.